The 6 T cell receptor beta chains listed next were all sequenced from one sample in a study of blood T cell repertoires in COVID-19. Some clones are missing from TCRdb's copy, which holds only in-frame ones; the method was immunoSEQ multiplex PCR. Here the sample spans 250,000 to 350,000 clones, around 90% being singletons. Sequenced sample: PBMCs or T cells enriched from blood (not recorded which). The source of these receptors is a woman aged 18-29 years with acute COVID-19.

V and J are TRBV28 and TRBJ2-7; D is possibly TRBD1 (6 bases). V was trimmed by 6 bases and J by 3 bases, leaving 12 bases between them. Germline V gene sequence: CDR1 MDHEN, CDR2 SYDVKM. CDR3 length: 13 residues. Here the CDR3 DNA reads TGTGCCAGCAGAACAGGGCTCTACTACGAGCAGTACTTC. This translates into CASRTGLYYEQYF. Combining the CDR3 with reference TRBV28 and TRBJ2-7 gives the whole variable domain DVKVTQSSRYLVKRTGEKVFLECVQDMDHENMFWYRQDPGLGLRLIYFSYDVKMKEKGDIPEGYSVSREKKERFSLILESASTNQTSMYLCASRTGLYYEQYFGPGTRLTVT.

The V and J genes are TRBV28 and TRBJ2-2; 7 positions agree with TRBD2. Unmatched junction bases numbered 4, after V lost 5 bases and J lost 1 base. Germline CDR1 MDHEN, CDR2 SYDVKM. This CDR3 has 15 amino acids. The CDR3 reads CASSGGLMNTGELFF. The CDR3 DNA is TGTGCCAGCAGTGGGGGACTAATGAACACCGGGGAGCTGTTTTTT.

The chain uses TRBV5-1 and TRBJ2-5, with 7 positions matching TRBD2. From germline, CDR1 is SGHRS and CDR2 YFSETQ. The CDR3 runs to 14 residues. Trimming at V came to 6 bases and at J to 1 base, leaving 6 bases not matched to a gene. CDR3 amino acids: CASTLPGGQETQYF. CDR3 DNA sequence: TGCGCCAGCACCCTCCCGGGGGGCCAAGAGACCCAGTACTTC.

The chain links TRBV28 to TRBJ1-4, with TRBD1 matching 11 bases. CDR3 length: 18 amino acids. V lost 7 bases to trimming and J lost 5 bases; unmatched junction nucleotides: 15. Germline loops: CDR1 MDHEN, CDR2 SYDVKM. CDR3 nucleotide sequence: TGTGCCAGCACCCTCGGGGCGGGACAGGGGGTGCAGAATGAAAAACTGTTTTTT. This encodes CASTLGAGQGVQNEKLFF. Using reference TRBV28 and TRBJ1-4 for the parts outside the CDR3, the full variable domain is DVKVTQSSRYLVKRTGEKVFLECVQDMDHENMFWYRQDPGLGLRLIYFSYDVKMKEKGDIPEGYSVSREKKERFSLILESASTNQTSMYLCASTLGAGQGVQNEKLFFGSGTQLSVL.

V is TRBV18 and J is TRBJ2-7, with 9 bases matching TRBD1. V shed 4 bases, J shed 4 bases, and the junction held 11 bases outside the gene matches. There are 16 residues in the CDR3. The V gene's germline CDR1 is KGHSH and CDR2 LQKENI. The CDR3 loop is CASSRAGTGIRYEQYF. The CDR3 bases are TGTGCCAGCTCACGCGCCGGGACAGGGATTCGGTACGAGCAGTACTTC.

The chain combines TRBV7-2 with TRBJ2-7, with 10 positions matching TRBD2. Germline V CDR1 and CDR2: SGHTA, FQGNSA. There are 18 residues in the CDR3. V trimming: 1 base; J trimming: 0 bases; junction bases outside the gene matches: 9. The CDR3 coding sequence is TGTGCCAGCAGCTTAGTCCCGTCGGGGACTAGCGACTCCTACGAGCAGTACTTC. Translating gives CASSLVPSGTSDSYEQYF.